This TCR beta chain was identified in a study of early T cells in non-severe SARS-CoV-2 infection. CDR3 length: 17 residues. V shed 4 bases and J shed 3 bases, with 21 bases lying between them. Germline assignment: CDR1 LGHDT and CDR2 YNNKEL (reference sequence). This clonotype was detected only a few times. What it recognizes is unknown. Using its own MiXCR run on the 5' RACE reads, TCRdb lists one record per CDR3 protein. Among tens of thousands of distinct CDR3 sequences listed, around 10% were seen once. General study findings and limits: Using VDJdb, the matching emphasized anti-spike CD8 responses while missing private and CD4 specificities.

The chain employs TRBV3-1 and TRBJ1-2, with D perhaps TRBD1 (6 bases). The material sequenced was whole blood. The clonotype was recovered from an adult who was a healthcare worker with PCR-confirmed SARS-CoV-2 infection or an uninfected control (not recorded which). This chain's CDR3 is CASSPQSRGLRDYGYTF. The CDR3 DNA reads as TGTGCCAGCAGCCCCCAGTCCAGGGGTTTGAGGGACTATGGCTACACCTTC.